This T cell receptor beta chain was sequenced in a study of blood T cells in healthy people across ages. Sample-barcoded 5' priming and a J-beta primer mix drove a second PCR of roughly 7 to 11 cycles. Each CDR3 protein is one row after TCRdb ran MiXCR on the 5' RACE reads. The sample includes over 1,500,000 distinct CDR3 sequences, about two fifths of them seen just once. The CDR3 sequence is 16 residues long. The germline V gene has CDR1 MNHEY and CDR2 SMNVEV (reference sequence). With V trimmed by 5 bases and J by 4 bases, 6 bases remained unmatched. The sequenced material came from blood. V usage is TRBV27 and J usage is TRBJ1-6, with 9 bases identical to TRBD1. This receptor was taken from a human donor in good health. DNA for the CDR3: TGTGCCAGCAGTCATTCCGGGACAGGGTATAATTCACCCCTCCACTTT. Amino acids: CASSHSGTGYNSPLHF.